The 17 T cell receptor beta chains presented below share a single source sample, sequenced in a study of OX40 agonist ivuxolimab in advanced cancers. Produced via immunoSEQ multiplex PCR; TCRdb's table is partial and in-frame only. The sample contains 85,000 to 90,000 clones, about 85% of which appear only once. Here the sequenced sample was CD4+ or CD8+ T cells sorted from blood, taken in a trial of the OX40 agonist ivuxolimab. The receptors stem from an adult with an advanced solid tumor such as melanoma, head and neck, liver or kidney cancer.

The chain recombines TRBV2 with TRBJ2-7, with 9 bases lining up with TRBD2. Germline V gives CDR1 SNHLY, CDR2 FYNNEI. This CDR3 is built from 14 residues. Germline trimming cut 5 bases from V and 6 bases from J; bases unmatched to any gene: 8. The CDR3 protein is CASSIRAGLAEQYF. The CDR3 region has the DNA TGTGCCAGCAGTATTCGGGCGGGACTAGCCGAGCAGTACTTC.

This clone was counted between two and nine times. The chain has TRBV10-3 and TRBJ1-1; 10 bases are shared with TRBD1. Germline loops: CDR1 ENHRY, CDR2 SYGVKD. With 7 bases clipped from V and 5 bases from J, the junction kept 16 bases outside the gene matches. The length of the CDR3 is 17 residues. The CDR3 DNA reads as TGTGCCATCAAGGGGGACAGGGGAGGTTCGTGGAGGACTGAAGCTTTCTTT. This translates into CAIKGDRGGSWRTEAFF.

V gene TRBV19 combines with J gene TRBJ2-3, with no clear D. The germline gives CDR1 LNHDA, CDR2 SQIVND (reference sequence). The CDR3 is 18 residues long. V was trimmed by 0 bases and J by 0 bases, leaving 16 bases between them. DNA of the CDR3: TGTGCCAGTAGTATAGATCTATTAGGGCTTACTAGCACAGATACGCAGTATTTT. This codes for CASSIDLLGLTSTDTQYF.

J is TRBJ1-3 and V is TRBV4-1; 9 bases map to TRBD1. Trimming at V came to 4 bases and at J to 4 bases, leaving 14 bases not matched to a gene. This CDR3 comprises 18 residues. Germline assignment: CDR1 MGHRA and CDR2 YSYEKL. The CDR3 loop reads CASSRNLGTGLTGNTIYF. CDR3 nucleotide sequence: TGCGCCAGCAGCCGGAATCTCGGGACAGGGTTGACCGGAAACACCATATATTTT.

The V gene is TRBV27, the J gene TRBJ1-2; D not certain. Germline V gene data show CDR1 as MNHEY and CDR2 as SMNVEV (reference sequence). V was cut by 9 bases and J by 2 bases, with 19 bases left in between. The CDR3 spans 15 residues. Written as DNA, the CDR3 is TGTGCCAGTCCGCCGGGTCCCTACTTAAACTATGGCTACACCTTC. This gives the protein CASPPGPYLNYGYTF.

The CDR3 protein is CASSLRGETQYF. The DNA of the CDR3 is TGTGCCAGCAGCTTACGGGGAGAGACCCAGTACTTC. The V and J genes are TRBV11-2 and TRBJ2-5; D is perhaps TRBD2 (5 bases). The V and J ends lost 2 bases and 4 bases respectively, with 5 bases between them. Germline V gene sequence: CDR1 SGHAT, CDR2 FQNNGV. This CDR3 is 12 amino acids long.

The rearrangement uses TRBV7-2 and TRBJ2-2, with 8 bases lining up with TRBD2. Germline V CDR1 and CDR2: SGHTA, FQGNSA. V lost 3 bases, J lost 4 bases, and 7 bases stayed unmatched. The CDR3 has 16 residues. CDR3 sequence: CASSLQRGSITGELFF. DNA of the CDR3: TGTGCCAGCAGCTTGCAGCGGGGGTCAATCACCGGGGAGCTGTTTTTT.

This chain joins TRBV7-3 and TRBJ2-5, with 9 positions matching TRBD2. The CDR3 has 15 amino acids. Germline V gene data show CDR1 as SGHTA and CDR2 as FQGTGA. The trim removed 5 bases at V and 6 bases at J, leaving 10 bases unmatched. CDR3 sequence: CASSPAGGGIKTQYF. The CDR3 nucleotides read TGTGCCAGCAGCCCAGCGGGGGGCGGGATAAAGACCCAGTACTTC.

The chain couples TRBV5-6 to TRBJ1-3; D uncertain. The CDR3 runs 13 residues. V was cut by 0 bases and J by 6 bases, with 7 bases left in between. Looked up from germline, CDR1 is SGHDT and CDR2 is YYEEEE. CDR3 DNA: TGTGCCAGCAGCTTGGCGTTGGCAAACACCATATATTTT. Protein: CASSLALANTIYF.

This chain joins TRBV27 and TRBJ2-7, with 13 bases aligning to TRBD2. With V trimmed by 6 bases and J by 5 bases, 7 bases remained unmatched. The CDR3 is 15 amino acids. The germline CDR1 and CDR2 sequences are MNHEY and SMNVEV (reference sequence). The CDR3 sequence: CASRRLAGGVNEQYF. The DNA of the CDR3 is TGTGCCAGCAGGAGACTAGCGGGAGGAGTAAACGAGCAGTACTTC.

The V gene is TRBV5-1, the J gene TRBJ2-1; 7 bases are shared with TRBD2. CDR3 length: 15 residues. V lost 6 bases to trimming and J lost 8 bases; unmatched junction nucleotides: 14. From germline, CDR1 is SGHRS and CDR2 YFSETQ. Written as DNA, the CDR3 is TGCGCCAGCACTGCCATAGCGGGCAGCGGCGATGAGCAGTTCTTC. Its translation is CASTAIAGSGDEQFF.

This clone was seen once. The genes are TRBV5-1 and TRBJ1-1; 8 nucleotides line up with TRBD1. Germline trimming cut 1 base from V and 4 bases from J; bases unmatched to any gene: 9. Germline V gene data show CDR1 as SGHRS and CDR2 as YFSETQ. The CDR3 extends over 16 amino acids. The CDR3 protein is CASSLRSGGAGTEAFF. The CDR3 nucleotides are TGCGCCAGCAGCTTGAGGTCAGGGGGCGCGGGCACTGAAGCTTTCTTT.

V usage is TRBV15 and J usage is TRBJ1-3; D is unresolved. Trimming took off 0 bases at V and 4 bases at J, with 10 bases between the two ends. Germline CDR1 reads LNHNV; CDR2 reads YYDKDF (reference sequence). The CDR3 consists of 15 residues. The CDR3, as DNA: TGTGCCACCAGCAGAGATCAAGGGTACGGAAACACCATATATTTT. It codes for CATSRDQGYGNTIYF.

This clone was seen more than once but under ten times. V is TRBV7-9 and J is TRBJ2-2; no definite D call. V was trimmed by 4 bases and J by 6 bases, leaving 6 bases between them. The CDR3 covers 12 residues. Germline CDR1 and CDR2: SEHNR and FQNEAQ (reference sequence). The CDR3 nucleotides are TGTGCCAGCAGCTATAACGCCGGGGAGCTGTTTTTT. Protein: CASSYNAGELFF.

This clone was recorded only once. This chain uses TRBV27 with TRBJ2-5, with D unresolved. This CDR3 is built from 19 residues. The germline V and J ends were trimmed by 2 bases and 3 bases, with 25 bases remaining between them. The germline V gene has CDR1 MNHEY and CDR2 SMNVEV (reference sequence). The CDR3 loop reads CASSLESNPNLPFKETQYF. Written as DNA, the CDR3 is TGTGCCAGCAGTTTAGAATCGAACCCAAACCTGCCCTTTAAAGAGACCCAGTACTTC.

The V gene is TRBV2, the J gene TRBJ2-1, with TRBD2 matching 7 bases. CDR1 and CDR2 (germline): SNHLY, FYNNEI. The CDR3 has 12 amino acids. After removal of 6 bases from V and 8 bases from J, the junction contained 4 bases not matched to a gene. DNA for the CDR3: TGTGCCAGCAGGGTCCGGGGGGATGAGCAGTTCTTC. Its protein product is CASRVRGDEQFF.

The V call is TRBV5-1, the J call TRBJ2-7, with 11 bases matching TRBD1. Trimming removed 3 bases from V and 4 bases from J; junction bases left unmatched: 6. Germline V gives CDR1 SGHRS, CDR2 YFSETQ. The CDR3 runs to 15 residues. The CDR3 reads CASSSGTGGLYEQYV. For the CDR3, the DNA is TGCGCCAGCAGCTCCGGGACAGGGGGTTTGTACGAGCAGTACGTC.